The 17 T cell receptor beta chains listed next were all sequenced from one sample in a study of beta chain features in type 1 diabetes. Expressed TCRB transcripts were sequenced because the isolated RNA had all been reverse transcribed beforehand. The assay was immunoSEQ multiplex PCR, and TCRdb's table has in-frame clones only and misses some. The repertoire consists of over 600,000 clones, with under 15% occurring once and the leading ten covering around 0.12%. The antigens of these receptors remain unknown. General study results and limits: Within each of all four CD4+ subsets, Type 1 diabetes patients had TCRB CDR3s that were moderately but significantly shorter.

Input material: naive CD4+ T cells from blood. These receptors came from a man aged 30 to 45 with type 1 diabetes.

This sequence joins TRBV9 and TRBJ1-3; tentatively, D is TRBD1 (5 bases). The germline CDR1 and CDR2 sequences are SGDLS and YYNGEE. V was shortened by 7 bases and J by 4 bases, with 15 bases between the two germline ends. The CDR3 runs 14 residues. CDR3 bases: TGTGCCAGCGGTCGTGGGGGATTAGGAAACACCATATATTTT. Amino acids: CASGRGGLGNTIYF.

Only a few counts were recorded for this clone. This sequence joins TRBV9 and TRBJ2-2; 8 positions match TRBD1. CDR1 SGDLS and CDR2 YYNGEE come from the germline V gene. This CDR3 region has 16 residues. Trimming removed 4 bases from V and 4 bases from J; junction bases left unmatched: 9. CDR3 nucleotide sequence: TGTGCCAGCAGCTCCCGGACAGGGTCGGCCACCGGGGAGCTGTTTTTT. Translation: CASSSRTGSATGELFF.

This chain connects TRBV6-6 to TRBJ2-1; D may correspond to TRBD1 or TRBD2 (6 bases each). This CDR3 comprises 14 residues. Between the trimmed V and J ends, which lost 0 bases and 7 bases, there was a span of 10 bases. Germline V lookup: CDR1 MNHNY, CDR2 SVGAGI (reference sequence). The DNA for the CDR3 is TGTGCCAGCAGTTACTCCCGAGGGGGGAATGAGCAGTTCTTC. It yields the protein CASSYSRGGNEQFF.

The chain combines TRBV19 with TRBJ1-1; D is unclear. The CDR3 sequence is 13 residues long. V was shortened by 7 bases and J by 4 bases, with 13 bases between the two germline ends. Looked up from germline, CDR1 is LNHDA and CDR2 is SQIVND (reference sequence). The CDR3 coding sequence is TGTGCCAGTACCACAAGGGAGGTCACTGAAGCTTTCTTT. Its protein product is CASTTREVTEAFF.

The V gene is TRBV27, the J gene TRBJ1-4; no reliable D call. In germline, CDR1 is MNHEY, CDR2 SMNVEV (reference sequence). CDR3 length equals 16 residues. Trimming pared 3 bases from V and 0 bases from J, leaving 11 bases between. CDR3 in amino acids: CASSLFHYATNEKLFF. The CDR3 region has the DNA TGTGCCAGCAGTTTGTTTCACTATGCAACTAATGAAAAACTGTTTTTT.

The chain recombines TRBV18 with TRBJ2-3; D unclear. Germline values: CDR1 KGHSH, CDR2 LQKENI. Trimming stripped 2 bases from V and 4 bases from J, with 7 bases between. This CDR3 spans 13 amino acids. CDR3 protein: CASSPIPADTQYF. The CDR3 DNA reads TGTGCCAGCTCACCAATCCCGGCAGATACGCAGTATTTT.

The V call is TRBV7-2, the J call TRBJ2-7, with D possibly TRBD2 on 6 matching bases. Germline CDR1 is SGHTA and CDR2 is FQGNSA. This CDR3 has 15 residues. V shed 5 bases and J shed 2 bases, with 16 bases lying between them. The CDR3 loop is CASSVGTPGTYEQYF. CDR3 coding DNA: TGTGCCAGCAGCGTCGGGACTCCCGGGACCTACGAGCAGTACTTC.

CDR3 residues: CASSRQGANEKLFF. The CDR3 nucleotides are TGTGCCAGCAGTCGACAGGGGGCGAATGAAAAACTGTTTTTT. The chain carries TRBV27 and TRBJ1-4; 10 nucleotides agree with TRBD1. The germline V gene encodes CDR1 MNHEY and CDR2 SMNVEV (reference sequence). V shed 5 bases and J 5 bases; nucleotides not matched to a gene: 2. This CDR3 has 14 amino acids.

The chain links TRBV4-3 to TRBJ1-3; D remains ambiguous. The CDR3 has 13 residues. Germline-derived CDR1 and CDR2 are LGHNA and YSLEER. With 6 bases removed from V and 3 bases from J, the gap between germline ends came to 9 bases. CDR3 sequence reads: CASSDSGGNTIYF. The CDR3 DNA sequence: TGCGCCAGCAGTGACTCAGGTGGAAACACCATATATTTT.

This clone came up a few times. The chain joins TRBV13 to TRBJ2-1, with D possibly being TRBD1 (5 bases). The germline gives CDR1 PRHDT, CDR2 FYEKMQ (reference sequence). V was trimmed by 7 bases and J by 9 bases, leaving 28 bases between them. There are 17 residues in the CDR3. Written as DNA, the CDR3 is TGTGCCAGCACCCATCTCCTTAGTGGGCAGGGCCGTAGTGAGCAGTTCTTC. Protein: CASTHLLSGQGRSEQFF. Using reference TRBV13 and TRBJ2-1 for the parts outside the CDR3, the full variable domain is AAGVIQSPRHLIKEKRETATLKCYPIPRHDTVYWYQQGPGQDPQFLISFYEKMQSDKGSIPDRFSAQQFSDYHSELNMSSLELGDSALYFCASTHLLSGQGRSEQFFGPGTRLTVL.

In its sample, this clone was seen a few times. V usage is TRBV11-2 and J usage is TRBJ1-4, with TRBD1 matching over 7 bases. The CDR3 totals 17 residues. V lost 6 bases to trimming and J lost 8 bases; unmatched junction nucleotides: 18. Germline-derived CDR1 and CDR2 are SGHAT and FQNNGV. CDR3 DNA: TGTGCCAGCAGTCGAGGACAGGCCGACCGCGTCTCGGAAAAACTGTTTTTT. As protein: CASSRGQADRVSEKLFF.

The chain employs TRBV5-7 and TRBJ1-6, with unresolved D. TRBV5-7 is given ORF status, its function remaining uncertain. This CDR3 spans 14 amino acids. The V end lost 9 bases, the J end lost 9 bases, and 19 bases lay between the germline ends. The CDR3 sequence: CATDPIGCGSPLHF. CDR3 DNA sequence: TGTGCCACCGACCCTATAGGGTGTGGTTCACCCCTCCACTTT.

The table lists this clone with a few counts. The V and J genes are TRBV6-5 and TRBJ2-7; D may be TRBD1 (6 bases). V was shortened by 2 bases and J by 3 bases, with 11 bases between the two germline ends. Germline CDR1 reads MNHEY; CDR2 reads SVGAGI. The CDR3 covers 14 residues. CDR3 residues: CASSYVKGGYEQYF. The CDR3 nucleotides are TGTGCCAGCAGTTACGTCAAAGGGGGCTACGAGCAGTACTTC.

This clone showed up just a few times. The chain uses TRBV7-2 and TRBJ2-7; 9 bases are a match to TRBD1. With 6 bases clipped from V and 1 base from J, the junction kept 10 bases outside the gene matches. From germline, CDR1 is SGHTA and CDR2 FQGNSA. This CDR3 is built from 16 residues. CDR3 nucleotides: TGTGCCAGCAGTACTACAGGGGGCGCAGGATCCTACGAGCAGTACTTC. It is translated as CASSTTGGAGSYEQYF.

The CDR3 coding sequence is TGCAGTGCTAGTAATGGTTACGAGCAGTACTTC. Translation gives CSASNGYEQYF. The chain combines TRBV20-1 with TRBJ2-7, with D hard to call. V was trimmed by 3 bases and J by 4 bases, leaving 7 bases between them. The CDR3 is 11 residues long. CDR1 and CDR2 (germline): DFQATT, SNEGSKA (reference sequence).

This clone came up a few times. The V gene is TRBV19, the J gene TRBJ1-1; D not resolved. The germline V gene has CDR1 LNHDA and CDR2 SQIVND (reference sequence). The germline V and J ends were trimmed by 6 bases and 5 bases, with 10 bases remaining between them. This CDR3 is 12 amino acids long. Here the CDR3 DNA reads TGTGCCAGTAGAGCGTCCGGGACTGAAGCTTTCTTT. Translated, it gives CASRASGTEAFF.

This clone was seen a handful of times. The chain joins TRBV12-5 to TRBJ2-6; D unresolved. The CDR3 runs 10 residues. The germline V and J ends were trimmed by 6 bases and 9 bases, with 3 bases remaining between them. The germline V gene encodes CDR1 LGHNT and CDR2 FRNRAP. As DNA, the CDR3 is TGTGCTAGTGGCCTCAACGTCCTGACTTTC. As protein: CASGLNVLTF. Combining the CDR3 with reference TRBV12-5 and TRBJ2-6 gives the whole variable domain DARVTQTPRHKVTEMGQEVTMRCQPILGHNTVFWYRQTMMQGLELLAYFRNRAPLDDSGMPKDRFSAEMPDATLATLKIQPSEPRDSAVYFCASGLNVLTFGAGSRLTVL.